This passage covers 7 T cell receptor beta chains from one sample sequenced in a study of cytotoxic CD8 clonotypes in ibrutinib-treated CLL. Some clones are missing from TCRdb's copy, which holds only in-frame ones; the method was immunoSEQ multiplex PCR. The sample has about 130,000 clones, about 75% seen once; the top ten hold approximately 5.1%. Sample: PBMCs, taken after 24 months of ibrutinib treatment. These receptors were obtained from a human donor with chronic lymphocytic leukemia.

The CDR3 loop is CASSRGDSRHIQYF. The CDR3 DNA is TGTGCCAGCAGCCGCGGGGACTCGCGCCACATTCAGTACTTC. V gene TRBV28 combines with J gene TRBJ2-4; D perhaps matches TRBD2 (6 bases). Per the germline V gene, CDR1 is MDHEN and CDR2 is SYDVKM. CDR3 length: 14 residues. V lost 6 bases and J lost 8, with 17 bases in between.

V gene TRBV4-3 combines with J gene TRBJ2-7, with a tentative D call TRBD1 (5 bases). The ends were cut back, 4 bases at V and 2 bases at J, with 18 bases in the middle. CDR1 LGHNA and CDR2 YSLEER come from the germline V gene. The CDR3 loop spans 16 amino acids. In nucleotides, the CDR3 is TGCGCCAGCAGCCCGGCGGCGAGGACATCAACCTACGAGCAGTACTTC. Residues: CASSPAARTSTYEQYF.

The CDR3 protein is CAWSVVRESPQHF. CDR3 nucleotides: TGTGCCTGGAGTGTGGTGCGGGAGTCGCCCCAGCATTTT. The chain has TRBV30 and TRBJ1-5, with D unclear. The CDR3 totals 13 residues. The ends were cut back, 0 bases at V and 9 bases at J, with 12 bases in the middle. The germline V gene has CDR1 GTSNPN and CDR2 SVGIG (reference sequence).

The chain combines TRBV28 with TRBJ2-1; maybe TRBD2 (6 bases). This CDR3 region has 15 residues. Deletions cut 7 bases from V and 3 bases from J, with 16 bases between. Germline loops: CDR1 MDHEN, CDR2 SYDVKM. The CDR3, as DNA: TGTGCCAGCACCCCCGGTGGTAGCGGCTACAATGAGCAGTTCTTC. This translates into CASTPGGSGYNEQFF.

V is TRBV30 and J is TRBJ1-3; perhaps TRBD1 as D (6 bases). Germline V CDR1 and CDR2: GTSNPN, SVGIG (reference sequence). The CDR3 length is 15 residues. Trimming shortened V by 0 bases and J by 2 bases, and 11 bases separated the two germline ends. The CDR3 is CAWSVQGMAGNTIYF. CDR3 DNA: TGTGCCTGGAGTGTACAGGGAATGGCTGGAAACACCATATATTTT.

In this sample, this clone turned up once. V gene TRBV6-5 combines with J gene TRBJ2-6, with D hard to call. CDR3 length: 15 residues. The germline gives CDR1 MNHEY, CDR2 SVGAGI. With 2 bases removed from V and 0 bases from J, the gap between germline ends came to 5 bases. The CDR3 reads CASSYRRSGANVLTF. The CDR3 coding sequence is TGTGCCAGCAGTTACAGGCGCTCTGGGGCCAACGTCCTGACTTTC.

The rearrangement joins TRBV7-6 to TRBJ2-1; possibly TRBD2 for D (5 bases). From germline, CDR1 is SGHVS and CDR2 FNYEAQ. This CDR3 region has 12 residues. The V end lost 5 bases, the J end lost 10 bases, and 12 bases lay between the germline ends. The CDR3 sequence is CASSPGKGEQFF. In nucleotides, the CDR3 is TGTGCCAGCAGCCCCGGGAAAGGGGAGCAGTTCTTC.